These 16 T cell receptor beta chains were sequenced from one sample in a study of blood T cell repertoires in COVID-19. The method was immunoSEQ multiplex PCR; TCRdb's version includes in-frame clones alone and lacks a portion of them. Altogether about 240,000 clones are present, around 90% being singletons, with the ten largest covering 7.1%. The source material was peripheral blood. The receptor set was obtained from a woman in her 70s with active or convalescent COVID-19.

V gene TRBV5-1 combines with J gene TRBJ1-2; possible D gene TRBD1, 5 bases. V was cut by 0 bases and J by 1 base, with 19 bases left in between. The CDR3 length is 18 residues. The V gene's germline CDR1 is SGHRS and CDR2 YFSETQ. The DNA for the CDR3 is TGCGCCAGCAGCTTGGAGTACAGGTCTTCGGGTTTTAACTATGGCTACACCTTC. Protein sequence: CASSLEYRSSGFNYGYTF.

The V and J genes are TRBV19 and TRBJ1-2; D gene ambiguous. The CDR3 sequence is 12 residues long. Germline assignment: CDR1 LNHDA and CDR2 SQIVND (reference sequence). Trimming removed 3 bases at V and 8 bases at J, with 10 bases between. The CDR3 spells CASSMRTGGYTF. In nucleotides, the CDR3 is TGTGCCAGTAGTATGCGGACGGGAGGCTACACCTTC.

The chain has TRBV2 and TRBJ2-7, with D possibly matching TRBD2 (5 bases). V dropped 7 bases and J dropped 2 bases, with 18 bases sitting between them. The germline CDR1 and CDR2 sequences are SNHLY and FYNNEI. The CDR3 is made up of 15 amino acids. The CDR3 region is CASNPQALAAYEQYF. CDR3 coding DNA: TGTGCCAGCAACCCGCAGGCTCTAGCAGCCTACGAGCAGTACTTC.

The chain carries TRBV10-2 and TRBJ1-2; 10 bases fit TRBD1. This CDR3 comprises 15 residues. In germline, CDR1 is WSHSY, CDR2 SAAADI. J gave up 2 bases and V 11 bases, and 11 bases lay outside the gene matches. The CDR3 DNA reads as TGCGCCTCCCTCCCGGGACAGGGGCAAAACTATGGCTACACCTTC. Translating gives CASLPGQGQNYGYTF.

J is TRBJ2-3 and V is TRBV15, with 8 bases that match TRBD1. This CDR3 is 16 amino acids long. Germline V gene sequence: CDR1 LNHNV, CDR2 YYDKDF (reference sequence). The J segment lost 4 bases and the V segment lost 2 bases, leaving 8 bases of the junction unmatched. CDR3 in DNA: TGTGCCACCAGCAGACCTGGACAGGGAACCTCAGATACGCAGTATTTT. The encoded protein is CATSRPGQGTSDTQYF.

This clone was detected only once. CDR3 residues: CATSDQTGAFFSTDTQYF. CDR3 DNA: TGTGCCACCAGTGATCAGACAGGGGCTTTTTTTAGCACAGATACGCAGTATTTT. J is TRBJ2-3 and V is TRBV24-1, with 8 positions matching TRBD1. This CDR3 spans 18 amino acids. Germline CDR1 KGHDR, CDR2 SFDVKD. Trimming removed 3 bases from V and 0 bases from J; junction bases left unmatched: 10.

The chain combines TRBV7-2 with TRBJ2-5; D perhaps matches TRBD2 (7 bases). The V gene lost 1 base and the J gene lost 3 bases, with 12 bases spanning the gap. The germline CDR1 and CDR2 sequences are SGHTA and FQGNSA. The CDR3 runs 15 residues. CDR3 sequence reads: CASSLGRGQEETQYF. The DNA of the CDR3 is TGTGCCAGCAGCTTAGGGCGGGGGCAGGAAGAGACCCAGTACTTC.

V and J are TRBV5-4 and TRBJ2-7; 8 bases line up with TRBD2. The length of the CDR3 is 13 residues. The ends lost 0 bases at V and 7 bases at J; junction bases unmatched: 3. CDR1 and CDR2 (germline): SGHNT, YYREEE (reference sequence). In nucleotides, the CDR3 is TGTGCCAGCAGCTTGGGGGCTAGCGGGGAGCAGTACTTC. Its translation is CASSLGASGEQYF.

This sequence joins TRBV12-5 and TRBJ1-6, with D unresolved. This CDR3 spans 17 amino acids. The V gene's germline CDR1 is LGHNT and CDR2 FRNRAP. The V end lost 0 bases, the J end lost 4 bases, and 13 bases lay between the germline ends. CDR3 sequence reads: CASGLVRTGRYNSPLHF. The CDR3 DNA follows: TGTGCTAGTGGTTTGGTACGGACCGGGAGGTATAATTCACCCCTCCACTTT.

The CDR3 DNA sequence: TGTGCCAGCAGCCGAGGCAATGAGCAGTTCTTC. Encoded protein: CASSRGNEQFF. J is TRBJ2-1 and V is TRBV6-5; D is undetermined. The CDR3 runs to 11 residues. In germline, CDR1 is MNHEY, CDR2 SVGAGI. The V end lost 6 bases, the J end lost 6 bases, and 6 bases lay between the germline ends.

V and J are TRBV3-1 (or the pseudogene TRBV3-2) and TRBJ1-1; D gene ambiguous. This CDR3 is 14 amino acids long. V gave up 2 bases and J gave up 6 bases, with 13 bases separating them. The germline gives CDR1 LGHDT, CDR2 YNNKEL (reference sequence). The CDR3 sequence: CASSQRRERAEAFF. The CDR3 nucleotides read TGTGCCAGCAGCCAAAGAAGGGAGCGAGCTGAAGCTTTCTTT.

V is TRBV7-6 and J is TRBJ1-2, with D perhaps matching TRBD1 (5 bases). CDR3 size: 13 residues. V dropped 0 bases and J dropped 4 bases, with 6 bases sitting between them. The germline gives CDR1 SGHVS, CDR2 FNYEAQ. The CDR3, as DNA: TGTGCCAGCAGCTTAGCAAGGGGCTATGGCTACACCTTC. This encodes CASSLARGYGYTF.

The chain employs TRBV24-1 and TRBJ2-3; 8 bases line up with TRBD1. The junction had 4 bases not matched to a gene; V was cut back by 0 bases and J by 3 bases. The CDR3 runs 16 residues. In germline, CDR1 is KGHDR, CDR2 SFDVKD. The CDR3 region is CATSDLGQGRTDTQYF. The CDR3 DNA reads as TGTGCCACCAGTGATTTGGGACAGGGACGGACAGATACGCAGTATTTT.

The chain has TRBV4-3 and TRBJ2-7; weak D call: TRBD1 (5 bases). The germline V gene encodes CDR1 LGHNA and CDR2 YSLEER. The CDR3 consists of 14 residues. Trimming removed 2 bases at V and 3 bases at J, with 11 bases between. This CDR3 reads CASSQRWGFYEQYF. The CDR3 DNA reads TGCGCCAGCAGCCAACGTTGGGGCTTCTACGAGCAGTACTTC.

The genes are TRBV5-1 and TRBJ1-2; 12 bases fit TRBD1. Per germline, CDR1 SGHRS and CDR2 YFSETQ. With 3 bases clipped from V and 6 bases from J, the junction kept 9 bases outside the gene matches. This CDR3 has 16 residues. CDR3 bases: TGCGCCAGCAGCTCGTCAAGCGGGACAGGGGGCGATGGCTACACCTTC. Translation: CASSSSSGTGGDGYTF.

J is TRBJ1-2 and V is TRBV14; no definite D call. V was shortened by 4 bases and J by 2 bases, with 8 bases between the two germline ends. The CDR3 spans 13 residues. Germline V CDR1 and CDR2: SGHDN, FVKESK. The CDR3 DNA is TGTGCCAGCAGCCGGGAGCTGAACTATGGCTACACCTTC. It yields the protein CASSRELNYGYTF.